This is a list of T cell receptor beta chains from one sample in a study of CD8+ T cells in alopecia areata. Libraries were prepared by immunoSEQ multiplex PCR; TCRdb keeps only in-frame clonotypes and omits some of them. This sample yields 100,000 to 150,000 clones, of which roughly 54% are seen a single time; less than 5.5% belongs to the top ten. Here the sequenced sample was CD4+ T cells sorted from blood, taken at week 0. These receptors all stem from a human donor with alopecia areata. Both conserved end residues are part of each CDR3. D genes are given only for firm matches. Clone size is given for some rows only: seen once, a few or many times, or a class if the clone is expanded.

v_gene,len,j_gene,abundance,d_gene,CDR3aa,CDR3nt
TRBV2,16,TRBJ2-1,-,-,CASSESSWSSYNEQFF,TGTGCCAGCAGTGAATCTTCCTGGAGCTCCTACAATGAGCAGTTCTTC
TRBV14,13,TRBJ2-5,few,TRBD2,CASSQGLAGAQYF,TGTGCCAGCAGCCAAGGACTAGCGGGAGCCCAGTACTTC
TRBV2,15,TRBJ1-1,-,TRBD1,CASSEVWTGGTEAFF,TGTGCCAGCAGTGAAGTATGGACAGGGGGCACTGAAGCTTTCTTT
TRBV14,14,TRBJ2-3,few,TRBD1,CASSQAGGRNTQYF,TGTGCCAGCAGCCAAGCAGGGGGAAGGAATACGCAGTATTTT
TRBV5-1,14,TRBJ2-5,-,-,CASSLSRVEETQYF,TGCGCCAGCAGCTTGTCCAGGGTGGAAGAGACCCAGTACTTC
TRBV23-1,16,TRBJ2-1,-,-,CASSQRPTRWGNEQFF,TGCGCCAGCAGTCAGCGGCCGACCCGTTGGGGCAATGAGCAGTTCTTC
TRBV7-2,13,TRBJ2-7,few,-,CASSLGQIYEQYF,TGTGCCAGCAGCTTAGGGCAGATCTACGAGCAGTACTTC
TRBV1,17,TRBJ1-1,-,-,CTGSQDRQGTVNTEAFF,TGCACCGGCAGCCAAGATCGACAGGGGACAGTCAACACTGAAGCTTTCTTT
TRBV7-2,16,TRBJ2-1,-,TRBD2,CASSPRGTSGRNEQFF,TGTGCCAGCAGCCCCAGGGGGACTAGCGGGAGGAATGAGCAGTTCTTC
TRBV10-3,13,TRBJ1-1,-,-,CAISESLDSEAFF,TGTGCCATCAGTGAGTCCTTGGACTCTGAAGCTTTCTTT